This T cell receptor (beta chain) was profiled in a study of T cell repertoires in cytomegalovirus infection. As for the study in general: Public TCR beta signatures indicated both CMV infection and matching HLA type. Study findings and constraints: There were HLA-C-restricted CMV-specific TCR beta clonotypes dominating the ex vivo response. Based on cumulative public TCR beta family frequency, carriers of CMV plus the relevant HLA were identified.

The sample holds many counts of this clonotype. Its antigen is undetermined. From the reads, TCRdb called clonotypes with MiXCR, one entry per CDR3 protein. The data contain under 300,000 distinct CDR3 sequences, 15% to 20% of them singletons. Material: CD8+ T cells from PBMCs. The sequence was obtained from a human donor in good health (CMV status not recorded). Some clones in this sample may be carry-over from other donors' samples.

For the CDR3, the DNA is TGTGCCAGCAGCTCCCTTAACTCCTACAATGAGCAGTTCTTC. Its protein is CASSSLNSYNEQFF. This chain uses TRBV7-2 with TRBJ2-1; D unclear. The CDR3 consists of 14 residues. Deletions cut 4 bases from V and 0 bases from J, with 7 bases between. The germline gives CDR1 SGHTA, CDR2 FQGNSA. The full variable domain, rest sourced from reference TRBV7-2 and TRBJ2-1, is GAGVSQSPSNKVTEKGKDVELRCDPISGHTALYWYRQSLGQGLEFLIYFQGNSAPDKSGLPSDRFSAERTGGSVSTLTIQRTQQEDSAVYLCASSSLNSYNEQFFGPGTRLTVL.